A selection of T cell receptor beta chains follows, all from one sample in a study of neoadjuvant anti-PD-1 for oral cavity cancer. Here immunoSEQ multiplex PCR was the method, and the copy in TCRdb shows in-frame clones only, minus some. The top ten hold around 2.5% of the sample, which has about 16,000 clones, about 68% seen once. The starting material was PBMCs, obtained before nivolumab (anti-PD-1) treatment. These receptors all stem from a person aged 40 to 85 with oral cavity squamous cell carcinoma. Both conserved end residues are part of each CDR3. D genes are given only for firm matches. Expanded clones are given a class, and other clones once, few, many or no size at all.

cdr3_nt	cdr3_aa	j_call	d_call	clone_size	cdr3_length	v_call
TGTGCCAGCAGCTTAGGGACAGGGTTCAATCAGCCCCAGCATTTT	CASSLGTGFNQPQHF	TRBJ1-5	TRBD1	-	15	TRBV13
TGTGCCACCAGCAGTCCCCGGGGCCACCTTGCTGGGGCCAACGTCCTGACTTTC	CATSSPRGHLAGANVLTF	TRBJ2-6	-	few	18	TRBV15
TGTGCCAGCAGTGAGGACAAATTATCCTACGAGCAGTACTTC	CASSEDKLSYEQYF	TRBJ2-7	-	-	14	TRBV2
TGCAGTGCTTACGACCAACCCCGAGCTTTCTTT	CSAYDQPRAFF	TRBJ1-1	-	-	11	TRBV20-1
TGCGCCAGCAGTGGGCCTAGCGGGAAGGGCTCAGATACGCAGTATTTT	CASSGPSGKGSDTQYF	TRBJ2-3	TRBD2	few	16	TRBV10-1
TGTGCCAGTAGTCCTCCGGGGGTTCTAACCGGGGAGCTGTTTTTT	CASSPPGVLTGELFF	TRBJ2-2	-	few	15	TRBV19
TGTGCCAGCAGTTCCCCTATTGCGCAAAATGAGCAGTTCTTC	CASSSPIAQNEQFF	TRBJ2-1	-	few	14	TRBV27
TGTGCCAGCAGCTCGGGGTTAGGCACAGATACGCAGTATTTT	CASSSGLGTDTQYF	TRBJ2-3	-	once	14	TRBV7-8
TGTGCCAGCAGCCCGATGGGGGGTGGGGAAAAACTGTTTTTT	CASSPMGGGEKLFF	TRBJ1-4	-	-	14	TRBV11-2
TGTGCCAGCAGTGAAGACGGGAGCTCCTACAATGAGCAGTTCTTC	CASSEDGSSYNEQFF	TRBJ2-1	-	few	15	TRBV2
TGTGCCAGCAGTGATGGGAAAGAAGTGAATGAGCAGTTCTTC	CASSDGKEVNEQFF	TRBJ2-1	-	-	14	TRBV2
TGCGCCAGCAGCAGGCGGGACTCATGGAACACCGGGGAGCTGTTTTTT	CASSRRDSWNTGELFF	TRBJ2-2	-	-	16	TRBV5-1
TGTGCCAGCAGCTTAAATTTCGGGGCGTCCTCCAATCAGCCCCAGCATTTT	CASSLNFGASSNQPQHF	TRBJ1-5	-	-	17	TRBV5-6
TGTGCCAGCAGCTTGGGGACACCGCGAGAGACCCAGTACTTC	CASSLGTPRETQYF	TRBJ2-5	-	-	14	TRBV5-6
TGTGCCAGCAGTTTGGGACAGGCCTCTGGAAACACCATATATTTT	CASSLGQASGNTIYF	TRBJ1-3	TRBD1	few	15	TRBV6-5
TGTGCCATCAGTGATAACAACAGGGGTGGAAACACCATATATTTT	CAISDNNRGGNTIYF	TRBJ1-3	TRBD1	-	15	TRBV10-3
TGTGCCAGCCACCCGGTCGAGGGGAACACTGAAGCTTTCTTT	CASHPVEGNTEAFF	TRBJ1-1	-	-	14	TRBV6-5
TGTGCCAGTAGTGTTAGTTCGAACACTGAAGCTTTCTTT	CASSVSSNTEAFF	TRBJ1-1	-	-	13	TRBV6-1
TGTGCCAGCAGTGTAGAGACAGGGGAGACCCAGTACTTC	CASSVETGETQYF	TRBJ2-5	TRBD1	once	13	TRBV2
TGTGCCAGCAGTGCGGACAGTAACTATGGCTACACCTTC	CASSADSNYGYTF	TRBJ1-2	-	few	13	TRBV28
TGTGCCAGCAGATCGGGGGTGGAATCAAATGAGCAGTTCTTC	CASRSGVESNEQFF	TRBJ2-1	-	-	14	TRBV6-1
TGTGCCAGCAGCCACCGGGACAGGGGTTCCAATGAGCAGTTCTTC	CASSHRDRGSNEQFF	TRBJ2-1	TRBD1	-	15	TRBV6-6
TGTGCCATCAGTTCCCCCCGGGACTCGAGCTCCTACGAGCAGTACTTC	CAISSPRDSSSYEQYF	TRBJ2-7	-	-	16	TRBV10-3
TGTGCCAGCAGCGTTCGGATAGACAATGAGCAGTTCTTC	CASSVRIDNEQFF	TRBJ2-1	-	-	13	TRBV5-6
TGTGCCAGCAGCGGACAGGTGAACACCGGGGAGCTGTTTTTT	CASSGQVNTGELFF	TRBJ2-2	TRBD1	-	14	TRBV2
TGTGCCAGCAGCTTGGTATCGTTTGGCACTGAAGCTTTCTTT	CASSLVSFGTEAFF	TRBJ1-1	-	-	14	TRBV5-6
TGCGCCAGCAGTGAGGGGGGGTACAATGAGCAGTTCTTC	CASSEGGYNEQFF	TRBJ2-1	-	few	13	TRBV10-1
TGTGCCAGCAGTTACACCAGGACAGGGGGTGGCTATGGCTACACCTTC	CASSYTRTGGGYGYTF	TRBJ1-2	TRBD1	-	16	TRBV6-5
TGCGCCAGCAGCCCGCCGGGACAGGCGTCCGAGCAGTACTTC	CASSPPGQASEQYF	TRBJ2-7	TRBD1	-	14	TRBV5-1
TGTGCCAGCTGTGGGACCCACAATCAGCCCCAGCATTTT	CASCGTHNQPQHF	TRBJ1-5	-	-	13	TRBV19
TGTGCCAGCAGCCTCTCGCACGAGGGAGAGACCCAGTACTTC	CASSLSHEGETQYF	TRBJ2-5	-	few	14	TRBV9
TGCGCCAGCAGCTTGGGACAGGGTACGTTGGGTACTGAAGCTTTCTTT	CASSLGQGTLGTEAFF	TRBJ1-1	TRBD1	once	16	TRBV5-1